The 18 T cell receptor beta chains in this list originate from one sample, sequenced in a study of neurological immune-mediated disorders. TCRdb passed the 5' RACE reads through MiXCR, listing each CDR3 protein once. The sample shows tens of thousands of distinct CDR3 sequences, 5.5% to 6% of them seen only once. Sequencing used CD4+ T cells from blood. The receptors were sampled from a woman in her fifties or sixties in good health.

Ten or more counts support this clonotype. The chain links TRBV5-1 to TRBJ1-4; TRBD1 agrees at 7 bases. V lost 3 bases and J lost 0; bases outside the gene matches: 5. CDR1 and CDR2 (germline): SGHRS, YFSETQ. The CDR3 has 16 residues. The chain's CDR3 is CASSWGQSATNEKLFF. CDR3 coding DNA: TGCGCCAGCAGCTGGGGACAGTCTGCAACTAATGAAAAACTGTTTTTT.

This clonotype was seen many times. This chain connects TRBV10-3 to TRBJ1-5; 7 nucleotides agree with TRBD1. V dropped 10 bases and J dropped 0; count of bases not matched to a gene: 21. This CDR3 has 19 residues. Germline V gene lookup returns CDR1 ENHRY and CDR2 SYGVKD. The CDR3 DNA reads TGTGCCACGAGAAAAGTCCAAGGGGGCGTGCATAATAGCAATCAGCCCCAGCATTTT. Protein product: CATRKVQGGVHNSNQPQHF.

V usage is TRBV5-1 and J usage is TRBJ2-3; no definite D call. V was trimmed by 0 bases and J by 11 bases, leaving 19 bases between them. The CDR3 consists of 15 residues. Germline CDR1 reads SGHRS; CDR2 reads YFSETQ. CDR3 sequence reads: CASSLDVGLVDEQYF. CDR3 nucleotide sequence: TGCGCCAGCAGCTTGGATGTGGGTTTAGTGGATGAGCAGTATTTT.

In its sample, this clonotype was seen many times. DNA of the CDR3: TGTGCCAGCAGTTTAGCGCGTGGGAATGAGCAGTTCTTC. Residues: CASSLARGNEQFF. The V call is TRBV12-3 or TRBV12-4, the J call TRBJ2-1; D ambiguous. The CDR3 length is 13 residues. V was pared by 0 bases and J by 7 bases, with 7 bases between.

This clonotype was picked up many times. V usage is TRBV20-1 and J usage is TRBJ1-2, with D uncertain. The CDR3 extends over 11 amino acids. The germline V gene has CDR1 DFQATT and CDR2 SNEGSKA (reference sequence). Trimming took off 4 bases at V and 2 bases at J, with 5 bases between the two ends. The CDR3 DNA follows: TGCAGTGCTACATCGAACTATGGCTACACCTTC. It is translated as CSATSNYGYTF.

This clonotype was counted ten times or more. The chain is built from TRBV7-8 and TRBJ2-5; D is uncertain. Germline V CDR1 and CDR2: SGHVS, FQNEAQ. Between the trimmed V and J ends, which lost 4 bases and 1 base, there was a span of 13 bases. CDR3 length equals 15 residues. The CDR3 sequence: CASSSSIWTQETQYF. Here the CDR3 DNA reads TGTGCCAGCAGCTCCAGTATCTGGACCCAAGAGACCCAGTACTTC.

The chain links TRBV12-3 or TRBV12-4 to TRBJ1-1; D is unresolved. The CDR3 runs to 13 residues. V shed 3 bases and J shed 4 bases, with 9 bases lying between them. The CDR3 sequence is CASSFREGTEAFF. The DNA of the CDR3 is TGTGCCAGCAGTTTTCGTGAGGGCACTGAAGCTTTCTTT.

This clonotype showed up many times. The chain couples TRBV12-3 or TRBV12-4 to TRBJ1-1; tentatively, D is TRBD1 (6 bases). This CDR3 spans 14 amino acids. The V and J ends lost 2 bases and 2 bases respectively, with 9 bases between them. The CDR3 DNA is TGTGCCAGCAGTTTATCAGGGGACAACACTGAAGCTTTCTTT. The encoded protein is CASSLSGDNTEAFF.

This clonotype was counted at least ten times. The gene calls are TRBV7-9 and TRBJ2-7, with unresolved D. The length of the CDR3 is 13 residues. V lost 6 bases and J 5 bases, leaving 14 bases between the germline ends. The V gene's germline CDR1 is SEHNR and CDR2 FQNEAQ (reference sequence). The chain's CDR3 is CASSRAAQDEQYF. The CDR3 DNA reads as TGTGCCAGCAGTCGGGCGGCCCAGGACGAGCAGTACTTC.

This clonotype was counted ten times or more. The V gene is TRBV11-2, the J gene TRBJ1-2, with D possibly matching TRBD1 (6 bases). The germline V gene has CDR1 SGHAT and CDR2 FQNNGV. Between the trimmed V and J ends, which lost 0 bases and 2 bases, there was a span of 10 bases. The CDR3 contains 15 residues. CDR3 nucleotides: TGTGCCAGCAGCTTAGAAGGGGGGGGGAACTATGGCTACACCTTC. Translating gives CASSLEGGGNYGYTF. Combining the CDR3 with reference TRBV11-2 and TRBJ1-2 gives the whole variable domain EAGVAQSPRYKIIEKRQSVAFWCNPISGHATLYWYQQILGQGPKLLIQFQNNGVVDDSQLPKDRFSAERLKGVDSTLKIQPAKLEDSAVYLCASSLEGGGNYGYTFGSGTRLTVV.

This clonotype showed up many times. The genes are TRBV4-1 and TRBJ2-7, with 9 bases that match TRBD1. The J segment lost 3 bases and the V segment lost 4 bases, leaving 7 bases of the junction unmatched. This CDR3 has 15 amino acids. Germline lookup yields CDR1 MGHRA and CDR2 YSYEKL. The CDR3 coding sequence is TGCGCCAGCAGCCCACAGGGGGCCGAAGGCTACGAGCAGTACTTC. Translation gives CASSPQGAEGYEQYF.

This clonotype was seen at least ten times. The CDR3 spells CASRGIPDTQYF. CDR3 sequence (DNA): TGTGCCAGCAGGGGTATCCCAGATACGCAGTATTTT. The V call is TRBV2, the J call TRBJ2-3; D gene unclear. This CDR3 region has 12 residues. The V end was cut by 6 bases, the J end by 4 bases, with 8 bases between. Germline V gives CDR1 SNHLY, CDR2 FYNNEI.

This clonotype was counted many times. V and J are TRBV20-1 and TRBJ1-6; 9 bases match TRBD1. Germline V CDR1 and CDR2: DFQATT, SNEGSKA (reference sequence). J gave up 5 bases and V 0 bases, and 5 bases lay outside the gene matches. The CDR3 runs to 16 residues. CDR3 amino acids: CSARDWTGVDNSPLHF. The CDR3 coding sequence is TGCAGTGCTAGAGATTGGACAGGGGTTGATAATTCACCCCTCCACTTT.

Only a few counts were recorded for this clonotype. This sequence joins TRBV19 and TRBJ1-2; D is perhaps TRBD1 (6 bases). Germline lookup yields CDR1 LNHDA and CDR2 SQIVND (reference sequence). Trimming took 5 bases from V and 5 from J, leaving 21 bases between them. The length of the CDR3 is 16 residues. The CDR3 DNA sequence: TGTGCCAGTAGTGCCGGGACACCAGCCGGCGGATATGGCTACACCTTC. Translated, it gives CASSAGTPAGGYGYTF. The full variable domain, its missing parts supplied by reference TRBV19 and TRBJ1-2, is DGGITQSPKYLFRKEGQNVTLSCEQNLNHDAMYWYRQDPGQGLRLIYYSQIVNDFQKGDIAEGYSVSREKKESFPLTVTSAQKNPTAFYLCASSAGTPAGGYGYTFGSGTRLTVV.

This clonotype has at least ten counts. The chain recombines TRBV11-2 with TRBJ2-7; D is undetermined. The CDR3 spans 14 residues. The V gene's germline CDR1 is SGHAT and CDR2 FQNNGV. V dropped 0 bases and J dropped 7 bases, with 13 bases sitting between them. As DNA, the CDR3 is TGTGCCAGCAGCTTAGAGGCCGGGCCCGGGGAGCAGTACTTC. Residues: CASSLEAGPGEQYF.

This clonotype was found many times. The V gene is TRBV9, the J gene TRBJ2-7; TRBD1 matches at 9 bases. The CDR3 covers 16 residues. Germline V gene sequence: CDR1 SGDLS, CDR2 YYNGEE. V trimming: 3 bases; J trimming: 3 bases; junction bases outside the gene matches: 10. The CDR3 sequence is CASSGSLGTGIYEQYF. The CDR3 region has the DNA TGTGCCAGCAGCGGTAGTTTGGGGACAGGGATCTACGAGCAGTACTTC.

This clonotype was observed at least ten times. The chain couples TRBV6-5 to TRBJ2-3; 7 bases agree with TRBD1. The V and J ends lost 2 bases and 8 bases, in that order; junction bases with no gene match: 10. This CDR3 comprises 15 residues. Germline values: CDR1 MNHEY, CDR2 SVGAGI. The CDR3 loop is CASSYEQGRWSTQYF. CDR3 bases: TGTGCCAGCAGTTACGAACAGGGGAGATGGAGTACGCAGTATTTT.

This clonotype was counted many times. This chain connects TRBV12-3 or TRBV12-4 to TRBJ2-2; D is unresolved. With 3 bases removed from V and 5 bases from J, the gap between germline ends came to 13 bases. CDR3 size: 15 residues. CDR3 in amino acids: CASSLRLIGTGELFF. As DNA, the CDR3 is TGTGCCAGCAGTTTGCGCTTAATAGGTACCGGGGAGCTGTTTTTT.